Below are 17 T cell receptor beta chains sequenced from a single sample in a study of blood T cell repertoires in COVID-19. TCRdb keeps only in-frame clones here, not all; method: immunoSEQ multiplex PCR. The sample lists 200,000 to 250,000 clones, around 80% occurring once. The sequencing sample was made of PBMCs or T cells enriched from blood (not recorded which). The receptors here all came from a man aged 30 to 45 with acute COVID-19.

The CDR3 bases are TGCGCCAGCAGCCCTCAGGCCGGGACAGGGGTGATTCACGAGCAGTACTTC. Translating it yields CASSPQAGTGVIHEQYF. This chain uses TRBV4-1 with TRBJ2-7; 10 bases match TRBD1. The CDR3 runs 17 residues. Losses at the gene ends were 4 bases for V and 5 bases for J; bases not matched to a gene: 14. The germline V gene has CDR1 MGHRA and CDR2 YSYEKL.

The genes are TRBV4-2 and TRBJ2-3, with TRBD1 matching 9 bases. CDR1 is LGHNA, CDR2 YNFKEQ, per germline. J gave up 3 bases and V 4 bases, and 5 bases lay outside the gene matches. This CDR3 spans 15 amino acids. The CDR3 sequence: CASSRDRGWTDTQYF. The CDR3 DNA follows: TGTGCCAGCAGCCGTGACAGGGGGTGGACAGATACGCAGTATTTT.

This chain joins TRBV11-2 and TRBJ1-2; no firm D call. Trimming pared 5 bases from V and 6 bases from J, leaving 16 bases between. Germline V CDR1 and CDR2: SGHAT, FQNNGV. The CDR3 totals 14 residues. CDR3 sequence (DNA): TGTGCCAGCAGCCGCGGGCCCGCCGCGGATGGCTACACCTTC. Its translation: CASSRGPAADGYTF. The whole variable domain, filled in from reference TRBV11-2 and TRBJ1-2, reads EAGVAQSPRYKIIEKRQSVAFWCNPISGHATLYWYQQILGQGPKLLIQFQNNGVVDDSQLPKDRFSAERLKGVDSTLKIQPAKLEDSAVYLCASSRGPAADGYTFGSGTRLTVV.

J is TRBJ1-1 and V is TRBV19; D perhaps matches TRBD1 (6 bases). CDR3 length: 14 amino acids. V lost 5 bases and J 4 bases, leaving 14 bases between the germline ends. Germline CDR1 reads LNHDA; CDR2 reads SQIVND (reference sequence). The CDR3 bases are TGTGCCAGTAGTTCGCAGGGGAAGGTCACTGAAGCTTTCTTT. It yields the protein CASSSQGKVTEAFF. The variable domain in full, completed from reference TRBV19 and TRBJ1-1, reads DGGITQSPKYLFRKEGQNVTLSCEQNLNHDAMYWYRQDPGQGLRLIYYSQIVNDFQKGDIAEGYSVSREKKESFPLTVTSAQKNPTAFYLCASSSQGKVTEAFFGQGTRLTVV.

The sample holds a few counts of this clone. The rearrangement joins TRBV19 to TRBJ2-7; 7 bases align to TRBD1. CDR3 length equals 15 residues. CDR1 LNHDA and CDR2 SQIVND come from the germline V gene (reference sequence). The ends lost 4 bases at V and 3 bases at J; junction bases unmatched: 9. CDR3 protein: CASSTTGQTVYEQYF. CDR3 coding DNA: TGTGCCAGTAGTACAACGGGACAGACGGTCTACGAGCAGTACTTC.

This chain joins TRBV7-6 and TRBJ1-5, with 7 bases that match TRBD1. J lost 3 bases, V lost 6 bases, and 5 bases had no gene match. CDR1 and CDR2 (germline): SGHVS, FNYEAQ. The CDR3 runs 14 residues. CDR3 residues: CASSTGQFNQPQHF. For the CDR3, the DNA is TGTGCCAGCAGTACGGGACAGTTCAATCAGCCCCAGCATTTT.

This chain links TRBV7-7 with TRBJ2-3; 10 nucleotides agree with TRBD2. Germline V lookup: CDR1 SSHAT, CDR2 FNYEAQ (reference sequence). Trimming cost V 2 bases and J 7 bases; bases outside gene matches: 12. This CDR3 comprises 17 residues. CDR3 DNA sequence: TGTGCCAGCAGCTTAATAGATAGCGGGGGGTCCACCCATACGCAGTATTTT. Its translation is CASSLIDSGGSTHTQYF.

The V gene is TRBV4-1, the J gene TRBJ2-1, with a possible D match to TRBD2 (6 bases). Germline V lookup: CDR1 MGHRA, CDR2 YSYEKL. With 4 bases removed from V and 7 bases from J, the gap between germline ends came to 17 bases. The CDR3 has 15 amino acids. The CDR3 protein is CASSPRIAAINEQFF. The CDR3 DNA sequence: TGCGCCAGCAGCCCTAGAATAGCGGCGATAAATGAGCAGTTCTTC.

The chain has TRBV6-5 and TRBJ2-5, with TRBD2 matching 8 bases. CDR1 is MNHEY, CDR2 SVGAGI, per germline. V shed 2 bases and J 4 bases; nucleotides not matched to a gene: 6. The length of the CDR3 is 15 residues. The CDR3 DNA is TGTGCCAGCAGTTACCCCGCGGGGGGCGGAGAGACCCAGTACTTC. Amino acids: CASSYPAGGGETQYF.

The chain combines TRBV3-1 (or the pseudogene TRBV3-2) with TRBJ1-6, with 8 bases identical to TRBD1. Germline loops: CDR1 LGHDT, CDR2 YNNKEL (reference sequence). CDR3 length equals 15 residues. Trimming removed 4 bases from V and 10 bases from J; junction bases left unmatched: 9. CDR3 amino acids: CASSLDRQGRSPLHF. CDR3 in DNA: TGTGCCAGCAGCCTAGACCGACAGGGGCGCTCACCCCTCCACTTT.

The CDR3 here is CASSHKSGTSGETQYF. The CDR3 nucleotides are TGCGCCAGCAGCCATAAATCCGGGACTAGCGGAGAGACCCAGTACTTC. This chain joins TRBV5-1 and TRBJ2-5; TRBD2 agrees at 11 bases. Germline trimming cut 4 bases from V and 4 bases from J; bases unmatched to any gene: 9. CDR3 length: 16 amino acids. Germline V lookup: CDR1 SGHRS, CDR2 YFSETQ.

The chain links TRBV4-2 to TRBJ2-5; 8 bases match TRBD2. Trimming removed 0 bases from V and 5 bases from J; junction bases left unmatched: 14. This CDR3 spans 18 amino acids. The germline V gene encodes CDR1 LGHNA and CDR2 YNFKEQ. CDR3 loop: CASSQDGRIAGTIETQYF. The DNA for the CDR3 is TGTGCCAGCAGCCAAGATGGGAGAATAGCGGGGACTATTGAGACCCAGTACTTC.

The V gene is TRBV2, the J gene TRBJ1-2; TRBD1 matches 8 bases. The CDR3 length is 13 residues. Per the germline V gene, CDR1 is SNHLY and CDR2 is FYNNEI. Unmatched junction bases numbered 3, after V lost 3 bases and J lost 6 bases. The CDR3 region has the DNA TGTGCCAGCAGTGACAGGGGGCCCAATGGCTACACCTTC. Encoded protein: CASSDRGPNGYTF.

Only one count was recorded for this clone. V gene TRBV6-1 combines with J gene TRBJ2-7, with TRBD1 as a possible D gene (6 bases). The CDR3 extends over 14 amino acids. Trimming pared 1 base from V and 1 base from J, leaving 8 bases between. CDR1 is MNHNS, CDR2 SASEGT, per germline. The CDR3 protein is CASSEGGQSYEQYF. CDR3 DNA sequence: TGTGCCAGCAGTGAAGGGGGGCAGTCCTACGAGCAGTACTTC.

The gene calls are TRBV7-6 and TRBJ1-5, with D unresolved. This CDR3 has 15 amino acids. Trimming left V 5 bases short and J 3 bases short, with 14 bases between. From germline, CDR1 is SGHVS and CDR2 FNYEAQ. In DNA, the CDR3 is TGTGCCAGCAGCGCTAGACCCTTACCCAATCAGCCCCAGCATTTT. It codes for CASSARPLPNQPQHF.

The rearrangement uses TRBV9 and TRBJ2-3; D possibly corresponds to TRBD2 (5 bases). The germline CDR1 and CDR2 sequences are SGDLS and YYNGEE. The CDR3 runs to 14 residues. V was clipped by 4 bases and J by 4 bases, with 13 bases between them. The CDR3 here is CASSLGVEPDTQYF. In DNA form, the CDR3 reads TGTGCCAGCAGCCTCGGGGTAGAGCCAGATACGCAGTATTTT.

This chain connects TRBV6-2 or TRBV6-3 to TRBJ1-2; D gene uncertain. This CDR3 has 15 amino acids. Germline V gene lookup returns CDR1 MNHEY and CDR2 SVGEGT. Trimming stripped 4 bases from V and 8 bases from J, with 20 bases between. The DNA of the CDR3 is TGTGCCAGCAGTTTACCCAAGGGAGGGCTTGGGGGCTACACCTTC. Protein product: CASSLPKGGLGGYTF.